This paragraph reports one T cell receptor (beta chain). The entry originates in a study of T cell changes during pregnancy in multiple sclerosis. This table comes from immunoSEQ multiplex PCR, and its TCRdb copy is limited to in-frame clones, with some not included. Here the sample spans roughly 42,000 clones, 75% to 95% being singletons. Sequencing used CD4+ T cells from peripheral blood mononuclear cells, obtained in the second trimester of pregnancy. The receptor's source is a female donor in good health, enrolled as a control in a pregnancy study.

The CDR3 reads CASSYHGLAGGPGTQYF. In DNA, the CDR3 is TGTGCCAGCAGTTACCATGGACTAGCGGGGGGCCCAGGGACCCAGTACTTC. This chain connects TRBV6-7 to TRBJ2-5; 14 nucleotides line up with TRBD2. TRBV6-7 is assigned to the ORF class and has an uncertain function. Unmatched junction bases numbered 9, after V lost 2 bases and J lost 7 bases. The CDR3 is made up of 17 amino acids.